This TCR beta chain was identified in a study of cytomegalovirus exposure and HLA in healthy donors. Study at large: It was reported in a later analysis that the 100 to 150 validation repertoires used the same platform as the 650 to 800 first-cohort repertoires. Study conclusions and caveats: In vitro experiments confirmed that a few CMV-associated chains were specific for CMV antigens.

With respect to this clone: Its matching antigen is unknown.

TCRdb's copy holds only in-frame clones and misses some; the assay was immunoSEQ multiplex PCR. The data show approximately 270,000 clones, roughly 84% seen once. The CDR3 has 16 residues. With 4 bases clipped from V and 11 bases from J, the junction kept 18 bases outside the gene matches. Germline V CDR1 and CDR2: LNHDA, SQIVND (reference sequence). The sequenced sample was PBMCs. This receptor was obtained from a man between 18 and 35 years old in good health and CMV-seropositive. The J gene is TRBJ2-3, the V gene TRBV19, with 7 bases matching TRBD2. The CDR3 region is CASSTRLLGTKIEQYF. Here the CDR3 DNA reads TGTGCCAGTAGTACGAGACTACTAGGGACTAAGATAGAGCAGTATTTT.